This T cell receptor beta chain originates from a study of blood T cell repertoires in COVID-19 (dated by TCRdb to the early 2020s). A note on the overall study: Samples covering the acute and convalescent phases of COVID-19 were provided by collaborators in the United States, Italy and Spain. The prospective study material was composed of cDNA or gDNA derived from T cells, B-cell-depleted T cells, or PBMCs. Subjects who had been exposed to COVID-19, were actively infected with it, or had recovered from it provided the deeply sampled blood TCRbeta repertoires that made up the dataset. The repertoires were released in a freely available public database meant as a resource for research on the immune response to SARS-CoV-2. The samples were drawn from the first 160 participants of the ongoing ImmuneRACE study and from 1,254 subjects provided by 6 global collaborators. Sample metadata almost always included a de-identified subject ID, COVID-19 status, age in years and sex. Where available, HLA class I and class II types were taken from metadata supplied by the sample provider and were not determined by assay-based typing.

General conclusions and limits of the study: How much clinical and demographic metadata was included differed by source and by participant, and the metadata was provided uncurated.

The immunoSEQ Assay, a bias-controlled multiplex PCR, was used to amplify TCRbeta CDR3 regions from genomic DNA. In the source study's methods: Nucleated cell counts per sample were estimated from amplification of reference gene primers within the assay. To quantify the absolute abundance of each unique TCRbeta CDR3 rearrangement, sequence reads were collapsed and filtered. For each sample, productive Simpson clonality was calculated by taking the square root of Simpson's diversity index across productive rearrangements. Held by TCRdb, this immuneACCESS table contains in-frame sequences only and omits some clones. Under half of the omission traces to an unresolved V gene where checked; the cause of the rest is unknown. The V and J calls and clone size come from that table; D and trimming were worked out from the DNA. This sample holds approximately 120,000 clones; more than 65% were observed only once. The top ten clonotypes cover approximately 7.9% of the sample.

In the case of this clone: The clone's antigen remains unknown. The record has no base qualities; no much larger clone is one base away.

The collaborating institutions used their own protocols to collect whole blood in K2EDTA tubes. For TCRbeta analysis, collaborator samples were shipped as frozen whole blood, as isolated PBMCs, or as DNA extracted from either sample type. The source is a woman older than 75 with active or convalescent COVID-19. The sample consisted of peripheral blood.

The CDR3 protein sequence reads: CASSGWVAGGETQYF. The base sequence is TGTGCCAGCAGTGGATGGGTAGCGGGTGGGGAGACCCAGTACTTC. Here the chain combines TRBV2 and TRBJ2-5, and 7 junction bases match TRBD2. In the germline V gene, CDR1 corresponds to SNHLY and CDR2 to FYNNEI. The CDR3 spans 15 residues, from the cysteine through the phenylalanine. Only the CDR3 DNA stays, 45 bases, in frame from base 1. Trimming accounts for 4 bases at V and 5 bases at J, while the number of junction bases matched to no gene is 10.